This TCR beta chain was identified in a study of T-cell reconstitution after alpha-beta-depleted transplantation in children. The TCRbeta library was prepared with unique molecular identifiers. Each CDR3 protein is one row after TCRdb ran MiXCR on the PCR reads. The sample includes fewer than 550,000 distinct CDR3 sequences, about a tenth of them seen just once. CDR1 and CDR2 from the germline V gene are SGHAT and FQNNGV. This CDR3 is 13 amino acids long. On this clonotype itself: At one of its ends the junction is not consistent with the germline gene, which may arise from a read error.

Sequenced material: PBMCs from the stem cell graft donor, taken from the stem cell graft. The chain couples TRBV11-2 to TRBJ1-1; D gene unclear. This receptor was obtained from a human donor who donated a stem cell graft to a child with acute myeloid leukemia. CDR3 nucleotides: TGTGCCAGCAGCTTAGGGTCTAGCACTGAAGTTTTCTTT. Amino acids: CASSLGSSTEVFF.